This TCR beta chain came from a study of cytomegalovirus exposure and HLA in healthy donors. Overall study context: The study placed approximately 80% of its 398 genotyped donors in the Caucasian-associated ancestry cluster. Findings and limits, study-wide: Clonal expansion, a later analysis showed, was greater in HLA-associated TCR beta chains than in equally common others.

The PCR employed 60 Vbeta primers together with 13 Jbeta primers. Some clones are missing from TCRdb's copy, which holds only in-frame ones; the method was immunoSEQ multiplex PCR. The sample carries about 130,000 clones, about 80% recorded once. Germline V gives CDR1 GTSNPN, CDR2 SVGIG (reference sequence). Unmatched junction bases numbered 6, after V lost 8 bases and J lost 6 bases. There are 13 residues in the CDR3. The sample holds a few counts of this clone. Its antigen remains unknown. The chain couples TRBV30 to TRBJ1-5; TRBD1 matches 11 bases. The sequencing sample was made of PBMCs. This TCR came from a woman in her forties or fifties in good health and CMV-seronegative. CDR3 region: CAEGGQGGQPQHF. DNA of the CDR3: TGTGCCGAGGGGGGACAGGGGGGTCAGCCCCAGCATTTT.